This is a list of T cell receptor beta chains from one sample in a study of control samples from healthy donors and cancer patients. Profiled with immunoSEQ multiplex PCR; TCRdb holds only in-frame clones, not every one. The profile shows roughly 200,000 clones, 85% to 95% of them singletons. The source material was blood. The source is a man aged 45-60 years in good health. The CDR3 runs from the conserved cysteine through the conserved F or W. Each record gives: V gene, D gene, clone size, J gene, CDR3 DNA, CDR3 protein. A D gene is named only where the DNA matches it firmly. Expanded clones get a size class; other rows say once, few or many, or leave the size out.

v_gene: TRBV15
d_gene: TRBD2
abundance: NA
j_gene: TRBJ2-7
CDR3nt: TGTGCCACCAGCAGAGAGGGGGGGGAGGGAGGCTACGAGCAGTACTTC
CDR3aa: CATSREGGEGGYEQYF

v_gene: TRBV30
d_gene: NA
abundance: NA
j_gene: TRBJ1-2
CDR3nt: TGTGCCTGGAGTCCCGTACGCCAGGGTGGCTACACCTTC
CDR3aa: CAWSPVRQGGYTF

v_gene: TRBV27
d_gene: NA
abundance: NA
j_gene: TRBJ1-1
CDR3nt: TGTGCCAGCAGTTCCCCCTCTGTTAACACTGAAGCTTTCTTT
CDR3aa: CASSSPSVNTEAFF

v_gene: TRBV29-1
d_gene: NA
abundance: NA
j_gene: TRBJ1-1
CDR3nt: TGCAGCGTTGGTTCCACCGGGGCCGAAGCTTTCTTT
CDR3aa: CSVGSTGAEAFF

v_gene: TRBV6-5
d_gene: TRBD1
abundance: NA
j_gene: TRBJ1-4
CDR3nt: TGTGCCAGCAGATCCCGGACAGGCTGGAATGAAAAACTGTTTTTT
CDR3aa: CASRSRTGWNEKLFF

v_gene: TRBV6-1
d_gene: TRBD2
abundance: once
j_gene: TRBJ2-3
CDR3nt: TGTGCCAGCAGTGACGGACTAGCAGATACGCAGTATTTT
CDR3aa: CASSDGLADTQYF

v_gene: TRBV6-6
d_gene: NA
abundance: NA
j_gene: TRBJ2-5
CDR3nt: TGTGCCACACTCGACGACGCAGAGACCCAGTACTTC
CDR3aa: CATLDDAETQYF

v_gene: TRBV4-1
d_gene: TRBD1
abundance: NA
j_gene: TRBJ1-6
CDR3nt: TGCGCCAGCAGCCAAGTCCTGCGGACAGGGTATGGTAATTCACCCCTCCACTTT
CDR3aa: CASSQVLRTGYGNSPLHF

v_gene: TRBV3-1/TRBV3-2
d_gene: NA
abundance: NA
j_gene: TRBJ1-2
CDR3nt: TGTGCCAGCAGCCAAGGAACGGGCTATGGCTACACCTTC
CDR3aa: CASSQGTGYGYTF

v_gene: TRBV7-9
d_gene: NA
abundance: NA
j_gene: TRBJ2-1
CDR3nt: TGTGCCAGCAGCGCATCCAAGAGCTCCTACAATGAGCAGTTCTTC
CDR3aa: CASSASKSSYNEQFF

v_gene: TRBV11-2
d_gene: NA
abundance: NA
j_gene: TRBJ1-1
CDR3nt: TGTGCCAGCACCGAACAGGGCCCCTACACTGAAGCTTTCTTT
CDR3aa: CASTEQGPYTEAFF

v_gene: TRBV6-6
d_gene: NA
abundance: once
j_gene: TRBJ1-1
CDR3nt: TGTGCCAGCAGTTTAAGTACAGGGCGCACTGAAGCTTTCTTT
CDR3aa: CASSLSTGRTEAFF

v_gene: TRBV13
d_gene: NA
abundance: NA
j_gene: TRBJ1-4
CDR3nt: TGTGCCAGCAGCCCTCGACGGACTAGTGAAAAACTGTTTTTT
CDR3aa: CASSPRRTSEKLFF

v_gene: TRBV18
d_gene: TRBD2
abundance: NA
j_gene: TRBJ2-3
CDR3nt: TGTGCCAGCTCACTATTTACCGGGACTAGCGATATTTCAGATACGCAGTATTTT
CDR3aa: CASSLFTGTSDISDTQYF

v_gene: TRBV5-1
d_gene: NA
abundance: NA
j_gene: TRBJ1-6
CDR3nt: TGCGCCAGCAGCGGAATACAGGCCCCGAATTCACCCCTCCACTTT
CDR3aa: CASSGIQAPNSPLHF

v_gene: TRBV6-6
d_gene: TRBD1
abundance: NA
j_gene: TRBJ1-2
CDR3nt: TGTGCCAGCAGTCAGGGGGCCTATGGCTACACCTTC
CDR3aa: CASSQGAYGYTF

v_gene: TRBV18
d_gene: NA
abundance: NA
j_gene: TRBJ2-4
CDR3nt: TGTGCCAGCTCACGGGACCACCAAAGGCAAAACATTCAGTACTTC
CDR3aa: CASSRDHQRQNIQYF

v_gene: TRBV24-1
d_gene: NA
abundance: NA
j_gene: TRBJ1-4
CDR3nt: TGTGCCACCAGTGATGGTAGCACGTCCGGGTCTAATGAAAAACTGTTTTTT
CDR3aa: CATSDGSTSGSNEKLFF

v_gene: TRBV3-1/TRBV3-2
d_gene: NA
abundance: NA
j_gene: TRBJ2-5
CDR3nt: TGTGCCAGCAGCCGTCTGGGGGGCGGGGAGACCCAGTACTTC
CDR3aa: CASSRLGGGETQYF

v_gene: TRBV7-3
d_gene: NA
abundance: NA
j_gene: TRBJ1-6
CDR3nt: TGTGCCAGCAGCTTAAGCCGGGATTCACCCCTCCACTTT
CDR3aa: CASSLSRDSPLHF

v_gene: TRBV28
d_gene: NA
abundance: NA
j_gene: TRBJ2-1
CDR3nt: TGTGCCAGCAGCCAACAGGGATCCTCCTACAATGAGCAGTTCTTC
CDR3aa: CASSQQGSSYNEQFF

v_gene: TRBV11-2
d_gene: NA
abundance: NA
j_gene: TRBJ2-3
CDR3nt: TGTGCCAGCAGCGACCGACTTGACGGACTCACAGATACGCAGTATTTT
CDR3aa: CASSDRLDGLTDTQYF

v_gene: TRBV25-1
d_gene: TRBD1
abundance: NA
j_gene: TRBJ1-2
CDR3nt: TGTGCCAGCAGTAACCGTGGGACAGGGGACGGCTACACCTTC
CDR3aa: CASSNRGTGDGYTF

v_gene: TRBV6-4
d_gene: NA
abundance: NA
j_gene: TRBJ2-2
CDR3nt: TGTGCCAGCAGTGACTCGGGGGCCCTTGGCGCCGGGGAGCTGTTTTTT
CDR3aa: CASSDSGALGAGELFF

v_gene: TRBV5-1
d_gene: TRBD1
abundance: NA
j_gene: TRBJ1-2
CDR3nt: TGCGCCAGCAGACCCGGACAGGGGATTTATGGCTACACCTTC
CDR3aa: CASRPGQGIYGYTF

v_gene: TRBV3-1/TRBV3-2
d_gene: TRBD1
abundance: NA
j_gene: TRBJ1-1
CDR3nt: TGTGCCAGCAGCCAAGGAGATGGGACAGGGGCTTTCTTT
CDR3aa: CASSQGDGTGAFF

v_gene: TRBV9
d_gene: NA
abundance: NA
j_gene: TRBJ2-1
CDR3nt: TGTGCCAGCAACCCCGACCGAGAGTTTAATGAGCAGTTCTTC
CDR3aa: CASNPDREFNEQFF

v_gene: TRBV28
d_gene: TRBD1
abundance: NA
j_gene: TRBJ1-4
CDR3nt: TGTGCCAGCAGATTGGGACAGGGGAGCGAAAAACTGTTTTTT
CDR3aa: CASRLGQGSEKLFF

v_gene: TRBV11-2
d_gene: NA
abundance: NA
j_gene: TRBJ2-7
CDR3nt: TGTGCCAGCAGCTTCGCTCCCGACAGTTCAGCCTACGAGCAGTACTTC
CDR3aa: CASSFAPDSSAYEQYF

v_gene: TRBV9
d_gene: NA
abundance: once
j_gene: TRBJ2-3
CDR3nt: TGTGCCAGCAGCGTCGGGACTTCCACAGATACGCAGTATTTT
CDR3aa: CASSVGTSTDTQYF

v_gene: TRBV30
d_gene: TRBD1
abundance: NA
j_gene: TRBJ1-2
CDR3nt: TGTGCCTGGACCCCGACAGGGGGCGGGTATGGCTACACCTTC
CDR3aa: CAWTPTGGGYGYTF

v_gene: TRBV6-6
d_gene: NA
abundance: NA
j_gene: TRBJ2-5
CDR3nt: TGTGCCAGCAGTTTCGGACCAGACGAGACCCAGTACTTC
CDR3aa: CASSFGPDETQYF

v_gene: TRBV6-6
d_gene: NA
abundance: once
j_gene: TRBJ1-5
CDR3nt: TGTGCCAGCAGCTTACGTCTGAATCAGCCCCAGCATTTT
CDR3aa: CASSLRLNQPQHF

v_gene: TRBV27
d_gene: NA
abundance: NA
j_gene: TRBJ2-5
CDR3nt: TGTGCCAGCAGTTTATCAGTTTATGGGACCCAGTACTTC
CDR3aa: CASSLSVYGTQYF

v_gene: TRBV3-1/TRBV3-2
d_gene: NA
abundance: NA
j_gene: TRBJ2-3
CDR3nt: TGTGCCAGCAGCCAAGACTGGACGGGTCGGGTTTGGTATTTT
CDR3aa: CASSQDWTGRVWYF

v_gene: TRBV3-1/TRBV3-2
d_gene: NA
abundance: NA
j_gene: TRBJ1-4
CDR3nt: TGTGCCAGCAGCCGACAGGCAGGGCGGGGTGAAAAACTGTTTTTT
CDR3aa: CASSRQAGRGEKLFF

v_gene: TRBV5-1
d_gene: TRBD1
abundance: once
j_gene: TRBJ2-3
CDR3nt: TGCGCCAGCAGCTTGGGGCAGGGGGGCACAGATACGCAGTATTTT
CDR3aa: CASSLGQGGTDTQYF

v_gene: TRBV7-3
d_gene: NA
abundance: NA
j_gene: TRBJ1-1
CDR3nt: TGTGCCAGCAGCCCCCTCGGTGGGCGAAACACTGAAGCTTTCTTT
CDR3aa: CASSPLGGRNTEAFF

v_gene: TRBV11-2
d_gene: TRBD1
abundance: NA
j_gene: TRBJ2-2
CDR3nt: TGTGCCAGCAGCTTAGTCTCCGGGACAGGGGGGCGCACCGGGGAGCTGTTTTTT
CDR3aa: CASSLVSGTGGRTGELFF

v_gene: TRBV5-1
d_gene: TRBD2
abundance: NA
j_gene: TRBJ2-1
CDR3nt: TGCGCCAGCAGCTTTGAACTAGCGGGGGCGATCGGGGACAATGAGCAGTTCTTC
CDR3aa: CASSFELAGAIGDNEQFF

v_gene: TRBV28
d_gene: TRBD1
abundance: NA
j_gene: TRBJ1-5
CDR3nt: TGTGCCAGCAGTTCTAGACAGGGCCTCAATCAGCCCCAGCATTTT
CDR3aa: CASSSRQGLNQPQHF

v_gene: TRBV5-1
d_gene: NA
abundance: NA
j_gene: TRBJ2-2
CDR3nt: TGCGCCAGCAGCGCCTCTCAGGGATCGAGCACCGGGGAGCTGTTTTTT
CDR3aa: CASSASQGSSTGELFF

v_gene: TRBV6-5
d_gene: NA
abundance: NA
j_gene: TRBJ2-2
CDR3nt: TGTGCCAGCAGTTACAGGCCAGTAAACACCGGGGAGCTGTTTTTT
CDR3aa: CASSYRPVNTGELFF